This T cell receptor beta chain was documented in a study of T cells in tuberculosis. Germline loops: CDR1 SGHAT, CDR2 FQNNGV. The CDR3 consists of 15 residues. Trimming took 7 bases from V and 5 from J; bases not matched to a gene: 6. Produced via immunoSEQ multiplex PCR; TCRdb's table is partial and in-frame only. The sample records roughly 30,000 clones, roughly 83% being singletons. Worth noting for this clone: Its antigen is currently unknown.

Findings and limits, study-wide: The TCR-beta difference was not significant; alpha differences partly reflected length.

The sample's time point: new active TB diagnosis, blood taken before or within 7 days of starting treatment. Sequences were derived from PBMCs, sampled at tuberculosis diagnosis. The receptor was isolated from an adult with tuberculosis. The gene calls are TRBV11-2 and TRBJ2-1; TRBD2 agrees at 12 bases. CDR3 sequence reads: CASTAGLAGHNEQFF. The CDR3 nucleotides read TGTGCCAGCACCGCAGGACTAGCGGGACACAATGAGCAGTTCTTC.